This TCR beta chain was captured in a study of cytomegalovirus exposure and HLA in healthy donors. This PCR relied on a set of 60 Vbeta primers and 13 Jbeta primers. The assay was immunoSEQ multiplex PCR, and TCRdb's table has in-frame clones only and misses some. The sample records 150,000 to 200,000 clones, around 73% being singletons. The junction had 16 bases not matched to a gene; V was cut back by 0 bases and J by 4 bases. Per germline, CDR1 GTSNPN and CDR2 SVGIG (reference sequence). The CDR3 spans 18 residues. The rearrangement links TRBV30 to TRBJ2-7; TRBD2 agrees at 9 bases. The receptor was isolated from a young woman in good health and CMV-seropositive. Sequencing used PBMCs. The CDR3 loop is CAWSVRGLAGTLWYEQYF. The DNA of the CDR3 is TGTGCCTGGAGTGTACGAGGTCTAGCGGGGACCCTTTGGTACGAGCAGTACTTC.